Given below is one T cell receptor (beta chain) in context. Its antigen is undetermined. This record belongs to a study of chemoradiotherapy in HPV16-positive cancers. CDR3 size: 20 residues. Germline V gene data show CDR1 as SSHAT and CDR2 as FNYEAQ (reference sequence). Unmatched junction bases numbered 18, after V lost 2 bases and J lost 4 bases. Assay: immunoSEQ multiplex PCR; the TCRdb copy retains only in-frame clones and omits some. The repertoire holds roughly 21,000 clones, with roughly 86% as singletons. Study results and caveats: Only a couple of HPV16-positive patients supplied the functional HPV-specificity definition.

The sample in question was blood, obtained from a patient who underwent chemoradiotherapy. The source of this sequence is a human donor with HPV-associated anogenital cancer. This chain joins TRBV7-7 and TRBJ2-1; 9 nucleotides match TRBD1. CDR3 nucleotides: TGTGCCAGCAGCTTACGGGGACAGGGAGAAAATAGAGCGGGGTACAATGAGCAGTTCTTC. Its protein is CASSLRGQGENRAGYNEQFF.